The 14 T cell receptor beta chains reported below all come from one sample, sequenced in a study of CD8 T cells in ankylosing spondylitis. Each CDR3 protein gets one entry after TCRdb re-called the 5' RACE reads with MiXCR. Found here are about 24,000 distinct CDR3 sequences, 13% of them singletons; the top ten hold 30% to 45%. The sequencing input was blood. These TCRs come from a male donor with ankylosing spondylitis or in good health (not recorded which).

The chain joins TRBV7-2 to TRBJ2-6, with 10 bases fitting TRBD1. J was trimmed by 2 bases and V by 6 bases; bases with no gene match: 4. CDR1 and CDR2 (germline): SGHTA, FQGNSA. This CDR3 has 16 amino acids. The CDR3 loop is CASSRDRGTGANVLTF. The CDR3, as DNA: TGTGCCAGCAGTAGGGACAGGGGAACTGGGGCCAACGTCCTGACTTTC.

This clonotype has a count of ten or more. The chain employs TRBV20-1 and TRBJ2-2, with TRBD2 matching 11 bases. The germline V gene encodes CDR1 DFQATT and CDR2 SNEGSKA (reference sequence). V gave up 5 bases and J gave up 3 bases; unmatched junction bases: 2. The CDR3 contains 14 residues. CDR3 nucleotide sequence: TGCAGTGCTGCGGGACTAGCGGACACCGGGGAGCTGTTTTTT. It encodes CSAAGLADTGELFF.

J is TRBJ2-5 and V is TRBV4-1; TRBD2 matches at 7 bases. Germline CDR1 MGHRA, CDR2 YSYEKL. There are 15 residues in the CDR3. V lost 4 bases and J lost 4; bases outside the gene matches: 9. In DNA, the CDR3 is TGCGCCAGCAGCCCCGCAGCGGGACCCGGAGAGACCCAGTACTTC. Translated: CASSPAAGPGETQYF.

The V and J genes are TRBV19 and TRBJ2-2; D gene ambiguous. The CDR3 runs to 13 residues. Trimming shortened V by 5 bases and J by 6 bases, and 10 bases separated the two germline ends. The V gene's germline CDR1 is LNHDA and CDR2 SQIVND (reference sequence). CDR3: CASSGVDAGELFF. As DNA, the CDR3 is TGTGCCAGTAGTGGGGTAGACGCCGGGGAGCTGTTTTTT.

This clonotype was seen repeatedly, ten times or more. V gene TRBV5-1 combines with J gene TRBJ2-2; D gene uncertain. The germline V gene encodes CDR1 SGHRS and CDR2 YFSETQ. This CDR3 is built from 16 residues. Trimming left V 2 bases short and J 0 bases short, with 11 bases between. The CDR3, as DNA: TGCGCCAGCAGCTTAGCAGCGCTCGCGAACACCGGGGAGCTGTTTTTT. This translates into CASSLAALANTGELFF.

This clonotype was recorded at least ten times. J is TRBJ2-1 and V is TRBV7-2, with a weak D call TRBD1 (6 bases). The V end lost 3 bases, the J end lost 4 bases, and 13 bases lay between the germline ends. The CDR3 totals 15 residues. CDR1 and CDR2 (germline): SGHTA, FQGNSA. Here the CDR3 reads CASSLSGTNYNEQFF. CDR3 DNA: TGTGCCAGCAGCTTGTCGGGGACAAATTACAATGAGCAGTTCTTC.

This clonotype occurred many times. V usage is TRBV29-1 and J usage is TRBJ2-1; 9 positions match TRBD2. Germline-derived CDR1 and CDR2 are SQVTM and ANQGSEA. The junction had 9 bases not matched to a gene; V was cut back by 1 base and J by 8 bases. The CDR3 totals 15 residues. The CDR3: CSVEVRGRAIDEQFF. In nucleotides, the CDR3 is TGCAGCGTTGAAGTTCGCGGGAGGGCCATAGATGAGCAGTTCTTC.

The V call is TRBV2, the J call TRBJ1-1; D not resolved. CDR1 and CDR2 (germline): SNHLY, FYNNEI. This CDR3 region has 12 residues. Trimming removed 4 bases from V and 2 bases from J, with 5 bases in between. The CDR3 loop is CASSVGNTEAFF. In nucleotides, the CDR3 is TGTGCCAGCAGTGTGGGAAACACTGAAGCTTTCTTT.

The rearrangement uses TRBV5-4 and TRBJ2-1, with a possible D match to TRBD1 (5 bases). The CDR3 is 14 amino acids. Germline values: CDR1 SGHNT, CDR2 YYREEE (reference sequence). Trimming stripped 3 bases from V and 9 bases from J, with 16 bases between. CDR3 DNA sequence: TGTGCCAGCAGCTCCGGTGTGGATAGGGGTGAGCAGTTCTTC. It translates to CASSSGVDRGEQFF.

There are many counts of this clonotype. The CDR3 DNA reads as TGTGCCAGCAGCGTGAGGCATGCCTCCAATGAGCAGTTCTTC. This codes for CASSVRHASNEQFF. The rearrangement links TRBV9 to TRBJ2-1; no reliable D call. This CDR3 contains 14 residues. The V and J ends lost 2 bases and 6 bases respectively, with 12 bases between them. Per germline, CDR1 SGDLS and CDR2 YYNGEE. Full variable domain (remainder filled in from reference TRBV9 and TRBJ2-1): DSGVTQTPKHLITATGQRVTLRCSPRSGDLSVYWYQQSLDQGLQFLIQYYNGEERAKGNILERFSAQQFPDLHSELNLSSLELGDSALYFCASSVRHASNEQFFGPGTRLTVL.

The chain links TRBV27 to TRBJ1-1; D is perhaps TRBD1 (6 bases). CDR1 is MNHEY, CDR2 SMNVEV, per germline (reference sequence). V was cut by 6 bases and J by 5 bases, with 13 bases left in between. The CDR3 loop spans 13 amino acids. CDR3 loop: CASRATGWTEAFF. The CDR3, as DNA: TGTGCCAGCAGGGCTACAGGGTGGACTGAAGCTTTCTTT.

In this sample, this clonotype turned up a few times. The V and J genes are TRBV12-3 or TRBV12-4 and TRBJ2-1; 9 nucleotides match TRBD2. The CDR3 totals 16 residues. The V segment lost 3 bases and the J segment 0 bases; nucleotides outside the gene matches: 3. The CDR3 loop reads CASSFQRGVSYNEQFF. DNA of the CDR3: TGTGCCAGCAGTTTCCAGCGGGGGGTCTCCTACAATGAGCAGTTCTTC.

This clonotype has just a few counts. The chain combines TRBV5-1 with TRBJ2-7; D may be TRBD1 or TRBD2 (5 bases each). The length of the CDR3 is 16 residues. V was clipped by 1 base and J by 5 bases, with 19 bases between them. From germline, CDR1 is SGHRS and CDR2 YFSETQ. CDR3 loop: CASSLSYGARGDEQYF. In DNA, the CDR3 is TGCGCCAGCAGCTTGAGTTACGGGGCCCGGGGCGACGAGCAGTACTTC.

This clonotype appeared many times. The chain's CDR3 is CASSYQGQVEETQYF. The CDR3 coding sequence is TGTGCCAGCAGTTACCAAGGACAGGTAGAGGAGACCCAGTACTTC. The chain combines TRBV6-2 or TRBV6-3 with TRBJ2-5, with TRBD1 matching over 7 bases. This CDR3 region has 15 residues. The germline gives CDR1 MNHEY, CDR2 SVGEGT. V lost 2 bases, J lost 5 bases, and 8 bases stayed unmatched.